This T cell receptor (beta chain) was captured in a study of T-cell memory formation after mild COVID-19. Study-wide context: Largely, TCR clusters stayed within a single donor. Study-level points and caveats: CD4+ contracting clones lay mainly in CM and EM, CD8+ ones in EMRA.

Worth noting for this clonotype: Antigen unknown.

The V end was cut by 3 bases, the J end by 2 bases, with 16 bases between. CDR3 size: 16 residues. Constant-segment primers were used for 5'RACE, and the resulting TCR alpha and TCR beta cDNA libraries carried sample barcodes and UMIs. TCRdb reprocessed the 5' RACE reads via MiXCR and lists one record per CDR3 protein. The profile shows about 340,000 distinct CDR3 sequences, approximately 15% of them singletons. Sample: PBMCs or a T cell subset sorted from them (not recorded which). The chain has TRBV12-3 or TRBV12-4 and TRBJ2-5; D remains unclear. The origin of this receptor is a man between 18 and 35 years old who had mild COVID-19 (a few samples of this study predate the infection). Cell type and time point are not known. The CDR3 sequence is CASSFDQRLSQETQYF. In nucleotides, the CDR3 is TGTGCCAGCAGTTTTGATCAGCGACTCTCTCAAGAGACCCAGTACTTC.